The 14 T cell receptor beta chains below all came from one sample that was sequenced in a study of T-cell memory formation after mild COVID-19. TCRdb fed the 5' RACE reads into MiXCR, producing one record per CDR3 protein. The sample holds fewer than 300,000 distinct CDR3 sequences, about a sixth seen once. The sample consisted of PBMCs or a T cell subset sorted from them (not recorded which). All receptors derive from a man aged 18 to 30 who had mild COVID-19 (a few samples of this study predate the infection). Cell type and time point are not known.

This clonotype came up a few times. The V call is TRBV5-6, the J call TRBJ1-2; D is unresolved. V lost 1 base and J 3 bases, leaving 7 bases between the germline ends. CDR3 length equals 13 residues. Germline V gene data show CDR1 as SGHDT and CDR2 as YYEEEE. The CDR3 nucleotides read TGTGCCAGCAGCTTGTGGTACGACTATGGCTACACCTTC. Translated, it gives CASSLWYDYGYTF.

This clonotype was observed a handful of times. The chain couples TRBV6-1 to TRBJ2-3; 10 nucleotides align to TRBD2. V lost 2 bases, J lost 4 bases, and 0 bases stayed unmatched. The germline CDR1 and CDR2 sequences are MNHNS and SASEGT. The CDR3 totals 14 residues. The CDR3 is CASSESGGADTQYF. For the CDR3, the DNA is TGTGCCAGCAGTGAAAGCGGGGGGGCAGATACGCAGTATTTT.

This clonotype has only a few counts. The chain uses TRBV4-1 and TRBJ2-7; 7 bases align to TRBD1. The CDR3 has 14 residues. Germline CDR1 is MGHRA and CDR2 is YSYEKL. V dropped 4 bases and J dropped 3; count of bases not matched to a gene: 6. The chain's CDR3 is CASSLRTGLYEQYF. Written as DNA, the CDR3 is TGCGCCAGCAGCCTCAGGACAGGCCTCTACGAGCAGTACTTC.

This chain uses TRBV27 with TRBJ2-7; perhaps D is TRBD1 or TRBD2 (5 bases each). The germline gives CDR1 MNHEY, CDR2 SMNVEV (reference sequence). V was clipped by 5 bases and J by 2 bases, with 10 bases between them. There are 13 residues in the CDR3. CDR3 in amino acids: CASSRTGPYEQYF. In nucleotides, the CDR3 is TGTGCCAGCAGTCGGACGGGGCCCTACGAGCAGTACTTC.

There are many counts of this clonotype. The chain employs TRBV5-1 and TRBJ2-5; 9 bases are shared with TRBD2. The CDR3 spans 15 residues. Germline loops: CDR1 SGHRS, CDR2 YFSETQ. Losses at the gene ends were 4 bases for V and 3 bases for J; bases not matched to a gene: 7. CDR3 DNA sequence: TGCGCCAGCAGCCCCCCCGTAGCGGGGGAAGAGACCCAGTACTTC. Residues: CASSPPVAGEETQYF.

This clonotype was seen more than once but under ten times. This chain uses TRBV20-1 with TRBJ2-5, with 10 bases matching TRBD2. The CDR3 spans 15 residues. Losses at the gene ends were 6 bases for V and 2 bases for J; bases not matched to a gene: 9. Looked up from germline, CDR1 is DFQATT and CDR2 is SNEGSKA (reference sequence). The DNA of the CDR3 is TGCAGTGCGCCTTCCCTAGCGGGGGCTCAAGAGACCCAGTACTTC. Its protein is CSAPSLAGAQETQYF.

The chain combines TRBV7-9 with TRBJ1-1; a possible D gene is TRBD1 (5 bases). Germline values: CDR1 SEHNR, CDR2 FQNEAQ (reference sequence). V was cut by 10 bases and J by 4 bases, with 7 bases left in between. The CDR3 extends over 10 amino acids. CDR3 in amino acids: CATQGTEAFF. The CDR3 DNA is TGTGCCACCCAGGGCACTGAAGCTTTCTTT.

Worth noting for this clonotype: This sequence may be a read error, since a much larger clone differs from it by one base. The CDR3 coding sequence is TGCAGTGCTAGGAGGGGACTAGCGTGGGGGAATGAGCAGTTCTTC. It yields the protein CSARRGLAWGNEQFF. The chain carries TRBV20-1 and TRBJ2-1; the match to TRBD2 covers 10 bases. Unmatched junction bases numbered 9, after V lost 3 bases and J lost 7 bases. The CDR3 consists of 15 residues. Germline values: CDR1 DFQATT, CDR2 SNEGSKA (reference sequence).

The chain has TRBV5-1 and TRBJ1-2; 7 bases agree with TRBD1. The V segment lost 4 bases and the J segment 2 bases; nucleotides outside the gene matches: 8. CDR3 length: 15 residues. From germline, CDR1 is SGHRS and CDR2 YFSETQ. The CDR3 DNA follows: TGCGCCAGCAGCGGGGGACAGCTTGAAAACTATGGCTACACCTTC. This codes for CASSGGQLENYGYTF. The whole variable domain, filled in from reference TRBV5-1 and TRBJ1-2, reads KAGVTQTPRYLIKTRGQQVTLSCSPISGHRSVSWYQQTPGQGLQFLFEYFSETQRNKGNFPGRFSGRQFSNSRSEMNVSTLELGDSALYLCASSGGQLENYGYTFGSGTRLTVV.

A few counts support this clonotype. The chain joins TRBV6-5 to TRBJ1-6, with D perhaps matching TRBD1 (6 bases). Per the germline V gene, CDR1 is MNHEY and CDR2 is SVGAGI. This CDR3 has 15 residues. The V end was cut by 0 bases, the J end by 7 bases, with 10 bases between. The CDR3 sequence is CASSYSWQGNSPLHF. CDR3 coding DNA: TGTGCCAGCAGTTACTCTTGGCAGGGGAATTCACCCCTCCACTTT.

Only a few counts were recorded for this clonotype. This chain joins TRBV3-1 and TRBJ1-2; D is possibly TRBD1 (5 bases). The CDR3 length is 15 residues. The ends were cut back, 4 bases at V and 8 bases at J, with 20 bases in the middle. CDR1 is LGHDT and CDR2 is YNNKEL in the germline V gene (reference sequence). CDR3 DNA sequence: TGTGCCAGCAGCCGCAAGTGGAGGGGATCGGAGGGCTACACCTTC. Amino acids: CASSRKWRGSEGYTF.

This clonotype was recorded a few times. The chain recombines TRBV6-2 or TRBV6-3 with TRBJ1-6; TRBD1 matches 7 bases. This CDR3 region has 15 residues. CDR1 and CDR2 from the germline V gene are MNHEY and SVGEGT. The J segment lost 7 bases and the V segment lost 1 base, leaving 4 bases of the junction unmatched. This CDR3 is CASSYLGGRNSPLHF. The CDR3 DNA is TGTGCCAGCAGTTACTTAGGGGGCCGGAATTCACCCCTCCACTTT.

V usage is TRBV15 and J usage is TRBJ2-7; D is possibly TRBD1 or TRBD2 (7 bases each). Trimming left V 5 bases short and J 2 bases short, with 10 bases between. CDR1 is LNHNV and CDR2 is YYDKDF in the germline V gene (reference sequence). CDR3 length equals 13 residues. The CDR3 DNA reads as TGTGCCACCAGCCAGGGGGGGGCCTACGAGCAGTACTTC. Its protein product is CATSQGGAYEQYF.

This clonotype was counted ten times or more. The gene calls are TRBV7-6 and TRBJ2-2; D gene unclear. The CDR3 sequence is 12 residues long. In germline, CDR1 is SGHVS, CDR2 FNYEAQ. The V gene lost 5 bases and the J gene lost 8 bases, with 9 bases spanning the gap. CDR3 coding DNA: TGTGCCAGCAGCCACCCTAGGGGGGAGCTGTTTTTT. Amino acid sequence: CASSHPRGELFF.